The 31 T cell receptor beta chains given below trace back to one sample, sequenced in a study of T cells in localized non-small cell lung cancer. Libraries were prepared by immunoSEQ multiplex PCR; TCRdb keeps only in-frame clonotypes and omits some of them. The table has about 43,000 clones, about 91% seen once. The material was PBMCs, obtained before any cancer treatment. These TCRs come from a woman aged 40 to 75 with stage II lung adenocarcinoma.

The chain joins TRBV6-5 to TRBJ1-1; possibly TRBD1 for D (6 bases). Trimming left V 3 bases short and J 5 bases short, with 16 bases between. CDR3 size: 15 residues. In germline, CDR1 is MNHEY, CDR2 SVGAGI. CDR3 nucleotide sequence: TGTGCCAGCAGTTATGGGGGGCAGGGAAAGACTGAAGCTTTCTTT. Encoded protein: CASSYGGQGKTEAFF.

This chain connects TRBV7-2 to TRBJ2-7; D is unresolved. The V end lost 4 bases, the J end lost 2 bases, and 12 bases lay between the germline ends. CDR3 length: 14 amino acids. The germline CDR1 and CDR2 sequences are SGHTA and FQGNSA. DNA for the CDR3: TGTGCCAGCAGCTCCCGACGGGTTCCCTACGAGCAGTACTTC. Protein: CASSSRRVPYEQYF.

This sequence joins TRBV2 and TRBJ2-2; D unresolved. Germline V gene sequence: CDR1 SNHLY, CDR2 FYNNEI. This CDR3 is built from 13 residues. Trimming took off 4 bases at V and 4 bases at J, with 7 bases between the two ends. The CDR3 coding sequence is TGTGCCAGCAGTGTATCCGGCACCGGGGAGCTGTTTTTT. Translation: CASSVSGTGELFF.

The CDR3 DNA is TGTGCCAGCAGTGTAGGGGCCGGCTACACCTTC. Translation: CASSVGAGYTF. The rearrangement uses TRBV25-1 and TRBJ1-2, with D perhaps matching TRBD1 (5 bases). CDR1 MGHDK and CDR2 SYGVNS come from the germline V gene. This CDR3 is built from 11 residues. The ends were cut back, 4 bases at V and 8 bases at J, with 8 bases in the middle.

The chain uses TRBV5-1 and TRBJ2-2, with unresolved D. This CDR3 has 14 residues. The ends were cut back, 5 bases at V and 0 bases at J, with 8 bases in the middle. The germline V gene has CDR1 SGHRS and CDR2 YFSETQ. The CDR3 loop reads CASRQTTNTGELFF. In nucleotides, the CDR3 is TGCGCCAGCAGACAGACAACGAACACCGGGGAGCTGTTTTTT.

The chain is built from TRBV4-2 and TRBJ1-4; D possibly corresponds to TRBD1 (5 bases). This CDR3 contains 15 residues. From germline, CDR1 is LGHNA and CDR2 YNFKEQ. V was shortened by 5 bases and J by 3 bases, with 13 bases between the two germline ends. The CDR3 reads CASSSSGGSNEKLFF. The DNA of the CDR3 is TGTGCCAGCAGCTCAAGCGGGGGGTCTAATGAAAAACTGTTTTTT.

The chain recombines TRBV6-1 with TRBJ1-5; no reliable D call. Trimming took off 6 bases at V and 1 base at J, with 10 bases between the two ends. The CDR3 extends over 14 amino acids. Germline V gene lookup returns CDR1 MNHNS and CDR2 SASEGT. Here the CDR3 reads CASRASGSNQPQHF. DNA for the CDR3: TGTGCCAGCAGGGCAAGCGGGAGCAATCAGCCCCAGCATTTT.

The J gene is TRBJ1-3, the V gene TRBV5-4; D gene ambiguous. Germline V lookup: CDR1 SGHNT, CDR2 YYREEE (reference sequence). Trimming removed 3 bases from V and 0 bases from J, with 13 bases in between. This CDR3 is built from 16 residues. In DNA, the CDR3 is TGTGCCAGCAGCTCCCCTGGCGGCCGCTCTGGAAACACCATATATTTT. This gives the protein CASSSPGGRSGNTIYF.

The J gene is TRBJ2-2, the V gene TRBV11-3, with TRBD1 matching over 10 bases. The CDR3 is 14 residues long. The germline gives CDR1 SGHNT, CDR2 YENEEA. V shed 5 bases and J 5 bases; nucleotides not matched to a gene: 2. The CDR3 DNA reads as TGTGCCAGCAGCCGGACAGGGGGGACCGGGGAGCTGTTTTTT. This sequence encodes CASSRTGGTGELFF. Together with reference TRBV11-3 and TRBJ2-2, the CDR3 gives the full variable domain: EAGVVQSPRYKIIEKKQPVAFWCNPISGHNTLYWYLQNLGQGPELLIRYENEEAVDDSQLPKDRFSAERLKGVDSTLKIQPAELGDSAVYLCASSRTGGTGELFFGEGSRLTVL.

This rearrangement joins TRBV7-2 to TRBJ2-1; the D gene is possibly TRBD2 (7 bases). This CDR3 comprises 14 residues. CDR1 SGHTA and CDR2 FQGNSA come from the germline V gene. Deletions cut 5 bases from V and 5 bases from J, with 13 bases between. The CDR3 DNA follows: TGTGCCAGCAGCCCGAGGGGGGGGAACAATGAGCAGTTCTTC. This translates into CASSPRGGNNEQFF.

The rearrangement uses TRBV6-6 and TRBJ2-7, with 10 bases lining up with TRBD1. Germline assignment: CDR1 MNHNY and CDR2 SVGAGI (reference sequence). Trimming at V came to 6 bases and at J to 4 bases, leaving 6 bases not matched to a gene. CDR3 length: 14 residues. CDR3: CASRTGQGIYEQYF. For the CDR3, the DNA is TGTGCCAGCAGAACGGGACAGGGGATTTACGAGCAGTACTTC.

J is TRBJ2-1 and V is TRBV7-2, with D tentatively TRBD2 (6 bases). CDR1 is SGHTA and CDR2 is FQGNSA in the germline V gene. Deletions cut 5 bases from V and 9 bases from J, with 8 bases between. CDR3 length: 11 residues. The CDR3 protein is CASSVGGEQFF. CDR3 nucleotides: TGTGCCAGCAGCGTGGGAGGTGAGCAGTTCTTC.

The CDR3 protein is CASSPLVSAQSSYNEQFF. CDR3 nucleotide sequence: TGTGCCAGCAGCCCCCTAGTTTCAGCGCAGAGCTCCTACAATGAGCAGTTCTTC. V usage is TRBV7-9 and J usage is TRBJ2-1, with D uncertain. Germline CDR1 and CDR2: SEHNR and FQNEAQ (reference sequence). The germline V and J ends were trimmed by 5 bases and 0 bases, with 20 bases remaining between them. This CDR3 is built from 18 residues.

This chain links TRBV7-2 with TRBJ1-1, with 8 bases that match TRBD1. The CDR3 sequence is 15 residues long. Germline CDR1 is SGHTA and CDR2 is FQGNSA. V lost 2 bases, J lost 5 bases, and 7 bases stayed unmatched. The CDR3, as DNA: TGTGCCAGCAGCTTACAGGGGGCGGCGGAAACTGAAGCTTTCTTT. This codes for CASSLQGAAETEAFF.

Written as DNA, the CDR3 is TGTGCCAGCAGTGAAAGGGGGGAGGGCGAGCAGTACTTC. Encoded protein: CASSERGEGEQYF. The chain combines TRBV25-1 with TRBJ2-7, with a tentative D call TRBD2 (7 bases). This CDR3 has 13 amino acids. Germline V CDR1 and CDR2: MGHDK, SYGVNS. The V gene lost 2 bases and the J gene lost 6 bases, with 11 bases spanning the gap.

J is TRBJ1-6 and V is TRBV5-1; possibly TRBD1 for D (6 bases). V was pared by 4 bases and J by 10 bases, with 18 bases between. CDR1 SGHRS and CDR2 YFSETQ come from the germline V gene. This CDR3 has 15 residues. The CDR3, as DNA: TGCGCCAGCAGCCCAGGGGACGGTAGTGGCTCACCCCTCCACTTT. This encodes CASSPGDGSGSPLHF.

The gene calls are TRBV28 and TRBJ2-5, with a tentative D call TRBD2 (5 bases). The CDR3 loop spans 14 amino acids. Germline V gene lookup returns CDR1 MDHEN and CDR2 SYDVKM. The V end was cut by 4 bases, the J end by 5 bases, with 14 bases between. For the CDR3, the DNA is TGTGCCAGCAGTTACTCGACGAGGGTGGAGACCCAGTACTTC. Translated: CASSYSTRVETQYF.

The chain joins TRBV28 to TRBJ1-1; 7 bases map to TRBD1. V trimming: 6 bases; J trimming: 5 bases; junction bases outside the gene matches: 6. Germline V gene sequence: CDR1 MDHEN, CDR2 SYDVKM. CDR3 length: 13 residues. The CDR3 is CASRDRFMTEAFF. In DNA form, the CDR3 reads TGTGCCAGCAGGGACAGGTTTATGACTGAAGCTTTCTTT.

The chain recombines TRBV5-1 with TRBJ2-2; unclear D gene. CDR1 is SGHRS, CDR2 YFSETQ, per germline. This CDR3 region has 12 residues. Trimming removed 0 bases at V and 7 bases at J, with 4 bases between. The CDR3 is CASSLEGGELFF. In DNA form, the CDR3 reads TGCGCCAGCAGCTTGGAAGGCGGGGAGCTGTTTTTT.

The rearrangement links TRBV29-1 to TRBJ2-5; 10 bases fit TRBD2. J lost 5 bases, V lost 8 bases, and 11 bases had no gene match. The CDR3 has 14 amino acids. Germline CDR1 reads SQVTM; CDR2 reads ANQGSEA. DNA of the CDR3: TGCAGCTCTTCAGGTGGTAGCGGGAGGGAGACCCAGTACTTC. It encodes CSSSGGSGRETQYF. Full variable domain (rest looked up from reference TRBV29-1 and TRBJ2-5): SAVISQKPSRDICQRGTSLTIQCQVDSQVTMMFWYRQQPGQSLTLIATANQGSEATYESGFVIDKFPISRPNLTFSTLTVSNMSPEDSSIYLCSSSGGSGRETQYFGPGTRLLVL.

CDR3 sequence: CASSTPGLGLKNIQYF. The CDR3 region has the DNA TGTGCCAGCAGTACGCCGGGACTAGGTCTCAAAAACATTCAGTACTTC. The rearrangement joins TRBV2 to TRBJ2-4, with 8 bases aligning to TRBD2. Germline V CDR1 and CDR2: SNHLY, FYNNEI. The CDR3 sequence is 16 residues long. J gave up 3 bases and V 5 bases, and 9 bases lay outside the gene matches.

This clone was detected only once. CDR3 nucleotide sequence: TGTGCCAGTAGTATAGGATCTGTGGGGGGGGATTCACCCCTCCACTTT. As protein: CASSIGSVGGDSPLHF. The chain joins TRBV19 to TRBJ1-6; weak D call: TRBD1 (5 bases). Germline CDR1 is LNHDA and CDR2 is SQIVND (reference sequence). The ends were cut back, 1 base at V and 8 bases at J, with 15 bases in the middle. The CDR3 has 16 amino acids.

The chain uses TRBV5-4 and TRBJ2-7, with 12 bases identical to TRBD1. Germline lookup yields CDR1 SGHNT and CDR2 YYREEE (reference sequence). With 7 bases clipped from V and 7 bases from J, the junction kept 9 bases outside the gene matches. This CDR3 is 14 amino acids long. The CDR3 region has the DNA TGTGCCAGCGGCCCGGGACAGGGGGCTGGAGAGCAGTACTTC. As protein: CASGPGQGAGEQYF.

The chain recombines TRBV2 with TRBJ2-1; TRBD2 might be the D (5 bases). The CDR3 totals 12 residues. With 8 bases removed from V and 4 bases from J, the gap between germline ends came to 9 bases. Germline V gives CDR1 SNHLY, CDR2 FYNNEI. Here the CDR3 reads CASEGGYNEQFF. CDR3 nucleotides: TGTGCCAGCGAGGGCGGTTACAATGAGCAGTTCTTC.

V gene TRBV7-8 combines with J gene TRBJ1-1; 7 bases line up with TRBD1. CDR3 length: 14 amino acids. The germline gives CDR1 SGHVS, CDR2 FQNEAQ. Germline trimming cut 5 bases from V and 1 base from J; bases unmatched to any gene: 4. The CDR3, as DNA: TGTGCCAGCAGCGCCGGGACAGCGAACACTGAAGCTTTCTTT. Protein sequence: CASSAGTANTEAFF. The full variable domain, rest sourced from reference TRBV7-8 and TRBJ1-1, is GAGVSQSPRYKVAKRGQDVALRCDPISGHVSLFWYQQALGQGPEFLTYFQNEAQLDKSGLPSDRFFAERPEGSVSTLKIQRTQQEDSAVYLCASSAGTANTEAFFGQGTRLTVV.

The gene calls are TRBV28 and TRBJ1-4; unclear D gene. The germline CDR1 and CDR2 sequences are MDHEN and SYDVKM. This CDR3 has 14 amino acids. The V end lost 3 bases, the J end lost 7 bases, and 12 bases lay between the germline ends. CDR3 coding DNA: TGTGCCAGCAGTTTCGGAGGATCGGTTGAAAAACTGTTTTTT. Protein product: CASSFGGSVEKLFF.

In DNA form, the CDR3 reads TGTGCTAGTGGTTTAACAGGGAATTATGGCTACACCTTC. This encodes CASGLTGNYGYTF. V and J are TRBV12-5 and TRBJ1-2; TRBD1 might be the D (6 bases). V shed 3 bases and J shed 5 bases, with 10 bases lying between them. Looked up from germline, CDR1 is LGHNT and CDR2 is FRNRAP. The CDR3 totals 13 residues.

The CDR3 bases are TGTGCCAGCAGTCAGAGGGGGAACAGGGTTATGGAGGGCTACACCTTC. It codes for CASSQRGNRVMEGYTF. V and J are TRBV7-2 and TRBJ1-2; D might be TRBD1 (6 bases). The CDR3 consists of 16 residues. The germline V gene has CDR1 SGHTA and CDR2 FQGNSA. The V end was cut by 6 bases, the J end by 8 bases, with 25 bases between.

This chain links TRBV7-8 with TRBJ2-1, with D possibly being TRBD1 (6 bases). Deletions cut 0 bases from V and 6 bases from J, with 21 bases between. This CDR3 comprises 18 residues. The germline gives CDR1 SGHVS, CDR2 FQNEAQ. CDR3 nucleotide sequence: TGTGCCAGCAGCTTAGCGTACCAGACAGGCGACAGGTTCAATGAGCAGTTCTTC. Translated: CASSLAYQTGDRFNEQFF.

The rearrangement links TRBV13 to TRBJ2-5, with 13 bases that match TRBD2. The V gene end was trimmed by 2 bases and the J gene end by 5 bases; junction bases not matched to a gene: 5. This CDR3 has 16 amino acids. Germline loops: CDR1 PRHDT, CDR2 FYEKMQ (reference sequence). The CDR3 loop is CASSLSLAGGGETQYF. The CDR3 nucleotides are TGTGCCAGCAGCTTATCACTAGCGGGAGGGGGGGAGACCCAGTACTTC.

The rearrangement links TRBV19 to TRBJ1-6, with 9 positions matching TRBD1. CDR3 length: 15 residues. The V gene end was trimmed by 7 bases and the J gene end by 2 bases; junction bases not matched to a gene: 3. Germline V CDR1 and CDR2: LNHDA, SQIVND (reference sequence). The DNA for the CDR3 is TGTGCCAGTAAACAGGGGGCAACCTATAATTCACCCCTCCACTTT. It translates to CASKQGATYNSPLHF.